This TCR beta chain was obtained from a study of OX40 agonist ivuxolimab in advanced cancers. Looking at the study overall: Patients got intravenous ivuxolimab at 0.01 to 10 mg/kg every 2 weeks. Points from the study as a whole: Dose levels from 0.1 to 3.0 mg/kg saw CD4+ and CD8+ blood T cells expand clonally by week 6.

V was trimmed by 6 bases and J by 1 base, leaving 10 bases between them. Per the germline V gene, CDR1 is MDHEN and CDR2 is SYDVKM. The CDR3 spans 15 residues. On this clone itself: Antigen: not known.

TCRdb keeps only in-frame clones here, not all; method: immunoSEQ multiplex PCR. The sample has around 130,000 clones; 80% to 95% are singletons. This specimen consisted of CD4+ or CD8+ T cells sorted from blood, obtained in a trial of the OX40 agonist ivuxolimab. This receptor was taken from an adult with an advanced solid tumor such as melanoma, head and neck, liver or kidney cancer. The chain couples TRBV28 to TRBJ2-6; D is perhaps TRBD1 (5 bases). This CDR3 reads CASSTQGSGANVLTF. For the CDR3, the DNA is TGTGCCAGCAGCACCCAGGGATCTGGGGCCAACGTCCTGACTTTC.